The T cell receptor beta chain described here comes from a study of T-cell memory formation after mild COVID-19 (dated by TCRdb to the early 2020s). The study in broad terms: TCR sequence clusters from the two donors were found to be largely donor specific. T-cell clones expanding and contracting after mild COVID-19 in two donors were tracked by longitudinal TCRalpha and TCRbeta repertoire sequencing. Two young, previously healthy adult volunteers, one female and one male, were included in the cohort. What the authors observed across the whole study: Contracting CD4+ clones appeared mostly in the CM and EM memory subsets, whereas CD8+ clones were enriched in EMRA. Some responding clones were found in pre-infection memory, which suggests that pre-existing cross-reactive memory T cells took part in the SARS-CoV-2 response. From day 15 to 85, contracting clones showed balanced CD4/CD8 phenotypes, whereas a second wave of clones that expanded from day 15 to 37 leaned towards CD4+. Only a couple of mild cases were covered by the study, and larger cohorts that include severe cases with pre-infection samples were considered necessary. SARS-CoV-2 specificity of the second-wave clones peaking on day 37 was not confirmed.

Turning to this clonotype: Its antigen remains undetermined. Base qualities are not at hand, and no much larger clone is one base apart.

Data came from an Illumina NovaSeq 6000. Using 5'RACE with constant-segment primers, TCRalpha and TCRbeta cDNA libraries were constructed, with sample barcodes and unique molecular identifiers added in the process. RNA was extracted from every sample with Trizol reagent. Amplification of the libraries took two PCR steps, and the second step added a second sample barcode plus Illumina TruSeq adapters. The libraries were sequenced on an Illumina NovaSeq using 2 x 150 bp paired-end reads. The published analysis was carried out like this. The reads were demultiplexed and collapsed into UMI-guided consensus sequences using migec v1.2.7. With mixcr v2.1.11, UMI consensuses were aligned to TRA and TRB V and J templates and assembled into clonotypes. Expanded or contracted clonotypes were those called significant by both edgeR and NoisET, with noise models trained on biological replicates. For edgeR calls, a false discovery rate-adjusted p below 0.01 and a log2 fold-change threshold of 1 were applied. As an exploratory analysis of dynamics, max-normalized trajectories of the 1000 most abundant clonotypes were examined with PCA combined with hierarchical clustering. Separately sequenced CD4+ and CD8+ repertoires were used to assign the CD4 or CD8 phenotype of responding clones. The raw public data were reprocessed by TCRdb itself: fastp quality trimming at Q25, MiXCR clonotype calling, in-frame beta chains only. Identical CDR3 proteins give one entry, which carries the most common genes and DNA. TCRdb's processing, not the authors' own work, is the source of the V and J calls. In this sample the table shows a few hundred thousand distinct CDR3 sequences, around 21% of which occur a single time. Around 12% of the sample is taken by the ten largest.

PBMCs were isolated by Ficoll-Paque density gradient centrifugation. The germline V gene (reference sequence) specifies SGHNT as CDR1 and YYREEE as CDR2. Germline trimming: 3 bases from V, 4 bases from J; junction bases outside gene matches: 7. Its CDR3 holds 15 amino acids, cysteine through phenylalanine. Left in the record is the CDR3 DNA by itself, 45 bases read in frame from the first base. The clonotype comes from an adult woman who had mild COVID-19 (a few samples of this study predate the infection). The sample titles of this study are shuffled in the database, so cell type and time point are left out; the donor was told from shared clones. The rearranged segments are TRBV5-4 and TRBJ2-5, and TRBD2 matches 9 of the central bases. Sequencing used PBMCs or a T cell subset sorted from them (not recorded which). The DNA sequence is as follows: TGTGCCAGCAGCTCTCGGACTAGCGATGGAGAGACCCAGTACTTC. It translates to CASSSRTSDGETQYF.